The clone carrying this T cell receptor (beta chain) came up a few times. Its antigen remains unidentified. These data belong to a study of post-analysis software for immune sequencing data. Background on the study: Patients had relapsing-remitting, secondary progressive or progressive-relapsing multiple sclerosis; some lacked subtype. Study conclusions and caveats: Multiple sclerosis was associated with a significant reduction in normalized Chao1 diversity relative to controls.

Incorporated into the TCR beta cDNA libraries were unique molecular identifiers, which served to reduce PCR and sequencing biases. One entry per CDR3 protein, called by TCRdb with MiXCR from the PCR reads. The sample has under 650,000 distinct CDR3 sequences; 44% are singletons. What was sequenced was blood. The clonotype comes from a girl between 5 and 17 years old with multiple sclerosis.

Written as DNA, the CDR3 is TGCAGCGTGACAGGGGGCGCCGAGGAAGGCTACACCTTC. Translation gives CSVTGGAEEGYTF. This rearrangement joins TRBV29-1 to TRBJ1-2; 10 bases match TRBD1. CDR3 length: 13 amino acids. Germline loops: CDR1 SQVTM, CDR2 ANQGSEA. V shed 6 bases and J 8 bases; nucleotides not matched to a gene: 9.